The sequence of this TCR beta chain was determined in a study of blood T cell repertoires in COVID-19. As originally analysed: Amplified reference gene primers provided the basis for estimating nucleated cell counts. Using immunoSEQ multiplex PCR, the repertoire was profiled, and TCRdb retains in-frame clones only, with some absent. V, J and clone size are taken as reported in that table, and D and trimming were inferred from the DNA itself. The sample contains about 73,000 clones, 82% of which appear only once. The CDR3 loop spans 15 amino acids. V was clipped by 2 bases and J by 2 bases, with 10 bases between them. The germline V gene encodes CDR1 SGDLS and CDR2 YYNGEE.

Input material: peripheral blood. The receptor comes from a woman aged 60 to 75 with acute or convalescent COVID-19. This chain uses TRBV9 with TRBJ2-2; D might be TRBD1 (5 bases). The CDR3 reads CASSVDTLNTGELFF. CDR3 in DNA: TGTGCCAGCAGCGTGGACACACTTAACACCGGGGAGCTGTTTTTT. Drawing the rest from reference TRBV9 and TRBJ2-2, the complete variable domain is DSGVTQTPKHLITATGQRVTLRCSPRSGDLSVYWYQQSLDQGLQFLIQYYNGEERAKGNILERFSAQQFPDLHSELNLSSLELGDSALYFCASSVDTLNTGELFFGEGSRLTVL.